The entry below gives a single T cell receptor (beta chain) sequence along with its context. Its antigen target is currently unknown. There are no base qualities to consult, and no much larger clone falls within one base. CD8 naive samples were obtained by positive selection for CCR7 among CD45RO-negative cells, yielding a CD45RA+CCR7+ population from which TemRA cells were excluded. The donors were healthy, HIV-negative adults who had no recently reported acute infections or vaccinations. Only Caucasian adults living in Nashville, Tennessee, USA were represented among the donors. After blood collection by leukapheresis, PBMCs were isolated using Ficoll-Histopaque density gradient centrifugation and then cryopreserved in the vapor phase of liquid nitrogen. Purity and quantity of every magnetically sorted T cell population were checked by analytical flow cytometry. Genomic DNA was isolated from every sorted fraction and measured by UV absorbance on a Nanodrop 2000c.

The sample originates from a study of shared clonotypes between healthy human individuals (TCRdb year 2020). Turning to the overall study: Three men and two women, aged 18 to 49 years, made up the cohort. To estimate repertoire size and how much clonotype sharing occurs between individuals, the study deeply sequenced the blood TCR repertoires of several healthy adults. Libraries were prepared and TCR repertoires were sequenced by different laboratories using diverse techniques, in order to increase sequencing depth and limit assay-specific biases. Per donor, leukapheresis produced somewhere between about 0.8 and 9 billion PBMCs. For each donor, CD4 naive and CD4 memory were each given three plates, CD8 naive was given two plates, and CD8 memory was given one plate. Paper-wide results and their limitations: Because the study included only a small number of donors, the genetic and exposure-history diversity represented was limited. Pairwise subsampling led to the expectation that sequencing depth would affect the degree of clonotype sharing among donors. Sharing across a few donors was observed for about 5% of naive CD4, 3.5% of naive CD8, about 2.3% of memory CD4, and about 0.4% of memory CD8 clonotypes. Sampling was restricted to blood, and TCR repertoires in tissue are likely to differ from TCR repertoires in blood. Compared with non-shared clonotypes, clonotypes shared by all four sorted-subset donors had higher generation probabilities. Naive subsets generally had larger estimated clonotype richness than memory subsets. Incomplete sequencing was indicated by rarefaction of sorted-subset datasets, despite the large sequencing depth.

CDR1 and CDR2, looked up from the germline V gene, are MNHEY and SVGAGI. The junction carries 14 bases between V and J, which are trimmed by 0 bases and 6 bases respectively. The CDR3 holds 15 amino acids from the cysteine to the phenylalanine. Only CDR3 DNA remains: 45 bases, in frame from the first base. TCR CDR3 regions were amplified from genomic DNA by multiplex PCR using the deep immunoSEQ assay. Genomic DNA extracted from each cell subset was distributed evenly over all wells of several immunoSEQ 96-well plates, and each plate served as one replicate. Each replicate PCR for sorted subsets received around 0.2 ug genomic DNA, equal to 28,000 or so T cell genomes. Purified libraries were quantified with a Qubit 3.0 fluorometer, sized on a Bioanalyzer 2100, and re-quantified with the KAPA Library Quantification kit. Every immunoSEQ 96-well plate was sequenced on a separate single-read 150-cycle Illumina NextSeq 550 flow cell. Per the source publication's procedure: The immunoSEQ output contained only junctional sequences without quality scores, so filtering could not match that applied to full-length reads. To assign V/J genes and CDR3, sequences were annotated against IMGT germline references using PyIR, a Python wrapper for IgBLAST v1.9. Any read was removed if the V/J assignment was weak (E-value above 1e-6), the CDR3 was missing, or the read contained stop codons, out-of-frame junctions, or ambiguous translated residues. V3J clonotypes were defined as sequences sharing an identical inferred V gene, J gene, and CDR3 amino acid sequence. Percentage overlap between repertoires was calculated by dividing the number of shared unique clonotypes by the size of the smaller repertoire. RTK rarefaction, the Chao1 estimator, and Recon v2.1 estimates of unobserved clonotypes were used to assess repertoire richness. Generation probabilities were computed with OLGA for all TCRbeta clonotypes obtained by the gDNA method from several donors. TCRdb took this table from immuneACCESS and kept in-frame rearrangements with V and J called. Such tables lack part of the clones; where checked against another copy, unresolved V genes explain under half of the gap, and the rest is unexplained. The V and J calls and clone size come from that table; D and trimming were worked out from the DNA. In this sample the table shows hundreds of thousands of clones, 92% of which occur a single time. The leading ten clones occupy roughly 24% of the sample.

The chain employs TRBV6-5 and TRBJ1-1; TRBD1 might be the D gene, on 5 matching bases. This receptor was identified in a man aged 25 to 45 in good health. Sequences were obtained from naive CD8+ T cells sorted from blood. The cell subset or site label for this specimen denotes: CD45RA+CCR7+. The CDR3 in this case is CASSYSGGQGPEAFF. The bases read TGTGCCAGCAGTTACTCGGGCGGGCAGGGTCCTGAAGCTTTCTTT.